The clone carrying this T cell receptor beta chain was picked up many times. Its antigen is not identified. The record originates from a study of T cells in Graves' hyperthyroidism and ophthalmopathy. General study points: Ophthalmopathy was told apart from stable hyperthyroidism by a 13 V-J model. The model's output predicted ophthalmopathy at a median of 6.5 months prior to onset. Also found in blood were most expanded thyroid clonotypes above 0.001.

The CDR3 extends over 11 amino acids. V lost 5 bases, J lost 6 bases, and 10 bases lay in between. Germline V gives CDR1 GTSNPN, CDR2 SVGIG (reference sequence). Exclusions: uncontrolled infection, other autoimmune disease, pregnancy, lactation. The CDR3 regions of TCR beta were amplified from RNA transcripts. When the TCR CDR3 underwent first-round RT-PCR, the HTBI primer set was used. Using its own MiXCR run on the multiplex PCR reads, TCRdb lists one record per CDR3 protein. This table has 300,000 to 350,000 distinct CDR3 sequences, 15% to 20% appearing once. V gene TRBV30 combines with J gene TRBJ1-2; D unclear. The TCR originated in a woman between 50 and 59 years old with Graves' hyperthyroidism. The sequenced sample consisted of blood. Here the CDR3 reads CAWLDGNGYTF. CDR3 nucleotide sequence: TGTGCCTGGCTTGATGGGAATGGCTACACCTTC.